These 6 T cell receptor beta chains originate from one sample sequenced in a study of tumor-infiltrating lymphocytes in primary liver carcinoma. Priming with a constant-region primer yielded TCR beta cDNA from 450 to 550 ng total RNA. Three-round nested multiplex PCR performed with slightly modified ARM-PCR produced the TCR beta libraries. The first two PCR rounds used TRBV1-TRBV30 primers with a Cbeta primer, roughly 10 cycles each. TCRdb redid the calling of the multiplex PCR reads with MiXCR, one entry per CDR3 protein. The sample contains tens of thousands of distinct CDR3 sequences, approximately 73% of which appear only once. Taking 20-30 mg of unsorted bulk tissue, the authors co-extracted RNA and DNA. The sequenced material came from liver tumor tissue from sampling region 2. Noted subset: tumor region T2, inferior pole. The receptor source for this set is a man aged 35 to 55 with primary liver carcinoma and hepatitis B virus infection.

This clonotype appeared a single time. Without the conserved terminal phenylalanine or tryptophan, this CDR3 likely stems from a read error. V and J are TRBV29-1 and TRBJ2-7; D possibly matches TRBD1 or TRBD2 (5 bases each). Trimming pared 8 bases from V and 5 bases from J, leaving 16 bases between. CDR3 length equals 12 residues. CDR1 SQVTM and CDR2 ANQGSEA come from the germline V gene. The CDR3 DNA is TGCAGCACCGGGGACCCTATGGACGAGCAGTACTCC. Its translation is CSTGDPMDEQYS.

The J gene is TRBJ1-5, the V gene TRBV10-3; the match to TRBD1 covers 7 bases. Germline values: CDR1 ENHRY, CDR2 SYGVKD. There are 13 residues in the CDR3. The J segment lost 9 bases and the V segment lost 10 bases, leaving 12 bases of the junction unmatched. Written as DNA, the CDR3 is TGTGCCACGGCCGGGACAGACCAAGCGCCCCAGCATTTT. Translated: CATAGTDQAPQHF.

Concerning this clonotype: The germline gene is not matched at one end of the junction; a read error may be the cause. V usage is TRBV4-3 and J usage is TRBJ2-7, with D tentatively TRBD2 (7 bases). The germline V gene has CDR1 LGHNA and CDR2 YSLEER. The CDR3 has 15 residues. The CDR3 DNA is TGCCCCAGTAGCCAGGATAGGGGGGCGGGAGACGAGCAGTACTTC. This encodes CPSSQDRGAGDEQYF.

This clonotype has ten or more counts. The CDR3 region has the DNA TGTGCCAGCAGCTTGTGGGAGTCGGATGAGCAGTTCTTC. Translated: CASSLWESDEQFF. The chain couples TRBV5-5 to TRBJ2-1; the D gene is possibly TRBD2 (5 bases). CDR1 SGHKS and CDR2 YYEKEE come from the germline V gene (reference sequence). The CDR3 has 13 residues. V lost 1 base and J lost 8, with 10 bases in between.

This clonotype appeared once. Germline and junction disagree at one end, which may indicate a read error. The rearrangement links TRBV11-2 to TRBJ2-5, with a weak D call TRBD2 (6 bases). The germline gives CDR1 SGHAT, CDR2 FQNNGV. This CDR3 contains 15 residues. CDR3 amino acids: CASSLGASAQETHYF. CDR3 in DNA: TGTGCAAGCAGCTTAGGGGCTAGCGCACAAGAGACCCACTACTTC.

This clonotype appeared a few times. The genes are TRBV29-1 and TRBJ2-7; TRBD2 is a possible D gene (6 bases). The CDR3 has 14 residues. CDR1 SQVTM and CDR2 ANQGSEA come from the germline V gene. V lost 4 bases, J lost 7 bases, and 20 bases lay in between. The CDR3 DNA reads TGCAGCGTTGCCCTGGGACTGGCTTCTGGAGAGCAGTACTTC. This sequence encodes CSVALGLASGEQYF.